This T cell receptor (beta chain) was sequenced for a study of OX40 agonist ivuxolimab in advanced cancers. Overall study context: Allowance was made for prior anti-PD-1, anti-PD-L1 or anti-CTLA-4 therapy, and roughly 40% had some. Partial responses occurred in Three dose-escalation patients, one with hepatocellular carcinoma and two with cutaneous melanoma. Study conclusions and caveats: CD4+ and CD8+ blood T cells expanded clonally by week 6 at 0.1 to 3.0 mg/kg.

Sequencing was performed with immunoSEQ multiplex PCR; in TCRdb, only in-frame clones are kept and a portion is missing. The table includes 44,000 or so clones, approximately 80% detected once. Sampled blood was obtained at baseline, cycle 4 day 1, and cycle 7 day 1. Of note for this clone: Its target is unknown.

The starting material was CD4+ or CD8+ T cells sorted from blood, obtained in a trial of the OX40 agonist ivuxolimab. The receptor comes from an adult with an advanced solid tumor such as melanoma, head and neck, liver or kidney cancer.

CDR3 nucleotide sequence: TGTGCCAGCAAGGGGGGGAGTTCAGATACGCAGTATTTT. This translates into CASKGGSSDTQYF. The chain is built from TRBV9 and TRBJ2-3; maybe TRBD2 (7 bases). CDR1 and CDR2 (germline): SGDLS, YYNGEE. Trimming pared 6 bases from V and 4 bases from J, leaving 12 bases between. CDR3 length: 13 residues.